These T cell receptor beta chains were read from a single sample in a study of early T cells in non-severe SARS-CoV-2 infection. TCRdb called the 5' RACE reads again in MiXCR, with one record for every CDR3 protein. In the table there are 40,000 to 55,000 distinct CDR3 sequences, 12% of which are singletons. Sequenced sample: whole blood. The receptor set was obtained from an adult who was a healthcare worker with PCR-confirmed SARS-CoV-2 infection or an uninfected control (not recorded which). Both conserved end residues are part of each CDR3. Each record gives: CDR3 length, J gene, V gene, clone size, D gene, CDR3 DNA, CDR3 protein. The D gene is left open where the match is weak. Not every row has a clone size; where given, it reads once, few, many or a size class.

13,TRBJ1-6,TRBV11-2,few,NA,TGTGCCAGCAGCCGTGATTTTAATTCACCCCTCCACTTT,CASSRDFNSPLHF
13,TRBJ1-1,TRBV28,many,NA,TGTGCCACTTACGGCCAGATGAACACTGAAGCTTTCTTT,CATYGQMNTEAFF
15,TRBJ2-2,TRBV6-1,few,NA,TGTGCCAGCAGTGAGGATATGAGCTACACCGGGGAGCTGTTTTTT,CASSEDMSYTGELFF
13,TRBJ2-5,TRBV7-3,NA,NA,TGTGCCAGCAGCTTGACCAGGGAAGAGACCCAGTACTTC,CASSLTREETQYF
17,TRBJ2-3,TRBV18,few,TRBD2,TGTGCCAGCTCGCCCCTGGCACTAGCGGGGGCCACAGATACGCAGTATTTT,CASSPLALAGATDTQYF
17,TRBJ1-6,TRBV6-5,many,NA,TGTGCCAGCAGTGGCCGGGACACCTACTCCTATAATTCACCCCTCCACTTT,CASSGRDTYSYNSPLHF
15,TRBJ2-2,TRBV28,medium-sized,NA,TGTGCCAGCAGTTTCTCCGACTCATACACCGGGGAGCTGTTTTTT,CASSFSDSYTGELFF
17,TRBJ2-1,TRBV7-9,NA,TRBD1,TGTGCCAGCAGCTCTGGGACAGCACTCCGGTACCACAATGAGCAGTTCTTC,CASSSGTALRYHNEQFF
12,TRBJ2-7,TRBV3-1,few,TRBD1,TGTGCCAGCAGCCAGACAGGGAACGAGCAGTACTTC,CASSQTGNEQYF
15,TRBJ1-4,TRBV27,many,TRBD1,TGTGCCAGCAGAAATACAGGGGGGCCTAATGAAAAACTGTTTTTT,CASRNTGGPNEKLFF
12,TRBJ1-1,TRBV6-6,NA,TRBD1,TGTGCCACCCGGACAGGGAGATATGAAGCTTTCTTT,CATRTGRYEAFF
12,TRBJ2-5,TRBV3-1,many,NA,TGTGCCAGCAGCCAACTGCAAGAGACCCAGTACTTC,CASSQLQETQYF
15,TRBJ1-6,TRBV20-1,many,TRBD1,TGCAGTGCGTCGAAGGGACAGGGGGGACTGGCACCCCTCCACTTT,CSASKGQGGLAPLHF
14,TRBJ2-1,TRBV5-5,many,NA,TGTGCCAGCAGCATACCGGGACTGAGAAATGAGCAGTTCTTC,CASSIPGLRNEQFF
14,TRBJ2-3,TRBV10-1,NA,NA,TGCGCCAGCAGTGATGGGACAAGCACAGATACGCAGTATTTT,CASSDGTSTDTQYF
14,TRBJ1-2,TRBV4-3,few,NA,TGCGCCAGCAGCCAATCCAGGGGTAACTATGGCTACACCTTC,CASSQSRGNYGYTF
16,TRBJ1-6,TRBV20-1,many,TRBD1,TGCAGTGCTACAGATCCATTGACAGGGGCTAATTCACCCCTCCACTTT,CSATDPLTGANSPLHF
16,TRBJ2-5,TRBV25-1,NA,TRBD1,TGTGCCAGCAGTGTCCCAGGGGGCGTAAAGGAAGAGACCCAGTACTTC,CASSVPGGVKEETQYF
15,TRBJ2-3,TRBV5-4,many,NA,TGTGCCAGCAGCTTCTGGCAACAAAGCACAGATACGCAGTATTTT,CASSFWQQSTDTQYF
14,TRBJ2-1,TRBV18,many,NA,TGTGCCAGCTCACCGGGGGGCTCCTACAATGAGCAGTTCTTC,CASSPGGSYNEQFF
12,TRBJ2-5,TRBV20-1,NA,NA,TGCAGTGCTAGGACCGCTCAAGAGACCCAGTACTTC,CSARTAQETQYF
15,TRBJ1-2,TRBV29-1,NA,TRBD1,TGCAGCGTTGTACCCCAGGGGGCGCCGGTCTATGGCTACACCTTC,CSVVPQGAPVYGYTF
18,TRBJ1-3,TRBV4-1,NA,TRBD1,TGCGCCAGCAGCCAAGCCGGGGGACAGGGCTCCTCTGGAAACACCATATATTTT,CASSQAGGQGSSGNTIYF
15,TRBJ2-1,TRBV19,NA,NA,TGTGCCAGTAGTATTACATTAAGAGTATACAATGAGCAGTTCTTC,CASSITLRVYNEQFF
17,TRBJ2-1,TRBV5-5,many,TRBD2,TGTGCCAGCAGCTTACGACTAGCGGGAGGTTCCTACAATGAGCAGTTCTTC,CASSLRLAGGSYNEQFF
12,TRBJ2-7,TRBV11-2,NA,NA,TGTGCCAGCAGCACGATGTACGGCGAGCAGTACTTC,CASSTMYGEQYF
14,TRBJ1-5,TRBV18,few,NA,TGTGCCAGCTCACCAGAGAACAGGAATCAGCCCCAGCATTTT,CASSPENRNQPQHF
14,TRBJ1-2,TRBV7-9,few,NA,TGTGCCAGCAGCTCCCCCCTAGAATATTATGGCTACACCTTC,CASSSPLEYYGYTF
12,TRBJ1-1,TRBV6-2/TRBV6-3,many,NA,TGTGCCAGCAGTTCCGGGGCTATCTCGGCTTTCTTT,CASSSGAISAFF
11,TRBJ2-1,TRBV7-8,NA,NA,TGTGCCAGCAGCCCCGGGTACGAGCAGTTCTTC,CASSPGYEQFF
14,TRBJ2-7,TRBV11-2,many,NA,TGTGCCAGCAGCCTGACGGGCCTTCTATACGAGCAGTACTTC,CASSLTGLLYEQYF
14,TRBJ1-5,TRBV19,few,NA,TGTGCCAGTAGCCTGGGCTGGGGCAATCAGCCCCAGCATTTT,CASSLGWGNQPQHF
13,TRBJ1-1,TRBV6-4,few,NA,TGTGCCAGCAGTGAGGGGTTGAACACTGAAGCTTTCTTT,CASSEGLNTEAFF
12,TRBJ1-1,TRBV4-2,NA,NA,TGTGCCACCTCGACCTTGAACACTGAAGCTTTCTTT,CATSTLNTEAFF
15,TRBJ2-1,TRBV2,many,TRBD1,TGTGCCAGCAGTGAACGACAGGGTGACCTCGGTGAGCAGTTCTTC,CASSERQGDLGEQFF
16,TRBJ2-7,TRBV13,NA,TRBD1,TGTGCCAGCAGCTCTTCCGGACAGGGGGTATTCTACGAGCAGTACTTC,CASSSSGQGVFYEQYF
14,TRBJ2-7,TRBV7-8,many,TRBD2,TGTGCCAGCAGCTTAAGTGGGAGGGCATACGAGCAGTACTTC,CASSLSGRAYEQYF
13,TRBJ1-1,TRBV5-4,many,NA,TGTGCCAGCAGCTTTTCAGTAGAGACTGAAGCTTTCTTT,CASSFSVETEAFF
13,TRBJ2-5,TRBV6-2/TRBV6-3,few,NA,TGTGCCAGCAGTTTCTCAGGGCTAGTAACCCAGTACTTC,CASSFSGLVTQYF
16,TRBJ1-1,TRBV6-2/TRBV6-3,once,NA,TGTGCCAGCAGTTACTCACCGCAGGAGTTACTAACTGAAGCTTTCTTT,CASSYSPQELLTEAFF
12,TRBJ1-1,TRBV6-6,many,NA,TGTGCCAGCAAGGGAGGCAACACTGAAGCTTTCTTT,CASKGGNTEAFF
13,TRBJ2-1,TRBV7-9,many,NA,TGTGCCAGCAGCTTAGAAGAGTACAATGAGCAGTTCTTC,CASSLEEYNEQFF
14,TRBJ2-5,TRBV14,many,NA,TGTGCCAGCAGCCCACAGGCTTTCCAAGAGACCCAGTACTTC,CASSPQAFQETQYF